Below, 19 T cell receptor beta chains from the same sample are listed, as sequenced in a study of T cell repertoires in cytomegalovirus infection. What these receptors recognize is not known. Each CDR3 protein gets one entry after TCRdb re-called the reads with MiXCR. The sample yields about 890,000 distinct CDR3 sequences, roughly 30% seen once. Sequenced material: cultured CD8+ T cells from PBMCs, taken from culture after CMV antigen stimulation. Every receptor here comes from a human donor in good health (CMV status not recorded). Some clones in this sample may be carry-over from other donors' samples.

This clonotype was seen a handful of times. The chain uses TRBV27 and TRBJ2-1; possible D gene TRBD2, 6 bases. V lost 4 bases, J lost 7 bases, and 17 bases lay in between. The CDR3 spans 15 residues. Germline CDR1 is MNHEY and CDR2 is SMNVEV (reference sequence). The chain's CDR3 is CASSSAWGEENEQFF. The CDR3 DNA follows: TGTGCCAGCAGTTCCGCGTGGGGGGAGGAGAATGAGCAGTTCTTC.

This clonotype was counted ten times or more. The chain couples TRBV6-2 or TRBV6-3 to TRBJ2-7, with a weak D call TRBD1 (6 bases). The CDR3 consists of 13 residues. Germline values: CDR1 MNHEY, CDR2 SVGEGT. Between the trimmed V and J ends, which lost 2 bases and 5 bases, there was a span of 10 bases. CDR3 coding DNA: TGTGCCAGCAGTTACAGGGGGTCCCACGAGCAGTACGTC. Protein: CASSYRGSHEQYV.

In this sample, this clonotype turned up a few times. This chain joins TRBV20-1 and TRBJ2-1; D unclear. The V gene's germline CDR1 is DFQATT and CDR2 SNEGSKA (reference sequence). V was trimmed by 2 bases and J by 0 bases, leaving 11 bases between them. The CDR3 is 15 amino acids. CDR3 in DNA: TGCAGTGCTAGATACGGGTCGGGCTCCTACAATGAGCAGTTCTTC. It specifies CSARYGSGSYNEQFF.

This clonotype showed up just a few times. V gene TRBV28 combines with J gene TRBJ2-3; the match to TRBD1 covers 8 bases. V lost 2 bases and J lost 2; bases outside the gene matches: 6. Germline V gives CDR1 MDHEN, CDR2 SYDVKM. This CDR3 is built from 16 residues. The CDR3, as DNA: TGTGCCAGCAGTTTAATTTTGGGACAGGACACAGATACGCAGTATTTT. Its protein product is CASSLILGQDTDTQYF. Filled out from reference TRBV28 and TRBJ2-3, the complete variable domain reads DVKVTQSSRYLVKRTGEKVFLECVQDMDHENMFWYRQDPGLGLRLIYFSYDVKMKEKGDIPEGYSVSREKKERFSLILESASTNQTSMYLCASSLILGQDTDTQYFGPGTRLTVL.

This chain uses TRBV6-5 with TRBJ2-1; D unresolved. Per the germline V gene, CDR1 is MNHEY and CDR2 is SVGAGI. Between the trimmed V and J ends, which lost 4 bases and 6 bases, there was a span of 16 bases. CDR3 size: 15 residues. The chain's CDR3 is CASSSTLPTSNEQFF. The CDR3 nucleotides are TGTGCCAGCAGTTCGACCCTTCCGACAAGCAATGAGCAGTTCTTC.

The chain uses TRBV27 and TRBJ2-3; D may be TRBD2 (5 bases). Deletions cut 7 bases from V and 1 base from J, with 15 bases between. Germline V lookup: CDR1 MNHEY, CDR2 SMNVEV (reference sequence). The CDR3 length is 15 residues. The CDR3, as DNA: TGTGCCAGCAATTTGGAAGCGAGGGGCACAGATACGCAGTATTTT. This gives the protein CASNLEARGTDTQYF.

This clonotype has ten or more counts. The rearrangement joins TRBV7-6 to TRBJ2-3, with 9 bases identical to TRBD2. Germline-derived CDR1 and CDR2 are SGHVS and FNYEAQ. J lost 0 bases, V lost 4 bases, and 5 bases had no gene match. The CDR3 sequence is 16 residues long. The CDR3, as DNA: TGTGCCAGCAGCTCGGTAGCGGGGGAGAGCACAGATACGCAGTATTTT. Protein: CASSSVAGESTDTQYF.

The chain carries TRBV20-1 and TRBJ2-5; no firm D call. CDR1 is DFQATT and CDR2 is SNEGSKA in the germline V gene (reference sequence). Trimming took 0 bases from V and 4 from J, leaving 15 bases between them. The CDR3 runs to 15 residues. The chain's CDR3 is CSARDYGPWGETQYF. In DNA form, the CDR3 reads TGCAGTGCTAGAGATTATGGACCTTGGGGAGAGACCCAGTACTTC.

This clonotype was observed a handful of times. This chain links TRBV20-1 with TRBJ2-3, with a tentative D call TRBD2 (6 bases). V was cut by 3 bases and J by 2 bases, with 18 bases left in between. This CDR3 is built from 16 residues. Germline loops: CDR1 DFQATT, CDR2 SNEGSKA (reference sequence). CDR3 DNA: TGCAGTGCTAGCCCCGTGGGAGGTCTACTCACAGATACGCAGTATTTT. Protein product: CSASPVGGLLTDTQYF.

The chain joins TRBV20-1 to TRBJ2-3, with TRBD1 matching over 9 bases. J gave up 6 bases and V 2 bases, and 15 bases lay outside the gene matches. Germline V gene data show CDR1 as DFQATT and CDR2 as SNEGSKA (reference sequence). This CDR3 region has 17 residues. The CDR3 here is CSARTPSGTGYPDTQYF. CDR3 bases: TGCAGTGCTAGAACTCCCTCAGGGACAGGGTACCCGGATACGCAGTATTTT.

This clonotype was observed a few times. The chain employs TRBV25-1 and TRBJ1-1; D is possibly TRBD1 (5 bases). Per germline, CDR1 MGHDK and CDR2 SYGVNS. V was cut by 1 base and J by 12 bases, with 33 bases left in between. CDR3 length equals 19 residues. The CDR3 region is CASSELSWQGGHSTLATFF. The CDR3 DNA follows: TGTGCCAGCAGTGAATTGAGTTGGCAGGGCGGGCATTCCACTCTTGCAACTTTCTTT.

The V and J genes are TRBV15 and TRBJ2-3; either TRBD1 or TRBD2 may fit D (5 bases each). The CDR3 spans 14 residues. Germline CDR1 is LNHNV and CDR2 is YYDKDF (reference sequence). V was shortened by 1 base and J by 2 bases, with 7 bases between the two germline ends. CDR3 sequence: CATSRAGTTDTQYF. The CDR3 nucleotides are TGTGCCACCAGCAGAGCGGGGACCACAGATACGCAGTATTTT.

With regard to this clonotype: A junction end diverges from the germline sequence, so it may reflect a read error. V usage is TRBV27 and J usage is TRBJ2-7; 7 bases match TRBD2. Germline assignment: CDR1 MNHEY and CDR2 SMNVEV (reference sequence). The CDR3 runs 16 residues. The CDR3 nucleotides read TGTGCCAGCAGTCTAGCGGTACCGAGAAAACTAAGCGAGAAGTACTTC. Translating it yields CASSLAVPRKLSEKYF.

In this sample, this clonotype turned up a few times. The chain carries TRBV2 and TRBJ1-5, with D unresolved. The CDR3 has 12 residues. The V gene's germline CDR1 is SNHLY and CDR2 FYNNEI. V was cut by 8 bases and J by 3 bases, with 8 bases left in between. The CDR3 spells CASRTDNQPQHF. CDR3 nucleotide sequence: TGTGCCAGCCGAACCGACAATCAGCCCCAGCATTTT. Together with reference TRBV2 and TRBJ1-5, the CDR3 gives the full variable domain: EPEVTQTPSHQVTQMGQEVILRCVPISNHLYFYWYRQILGQKVEFLVSFYNNEISEKSEIFDDQFSVERPDGSNFTLKIRSTKLEDSAMYFCASRTDNQPQHFGDGTRLSIL.

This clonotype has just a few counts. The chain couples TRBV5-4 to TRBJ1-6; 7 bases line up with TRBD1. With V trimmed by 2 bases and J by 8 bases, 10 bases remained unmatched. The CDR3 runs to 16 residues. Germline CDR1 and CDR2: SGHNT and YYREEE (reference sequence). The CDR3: CASSFDRARGDSPLHF. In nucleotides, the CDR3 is TGTGCCAGCAGCTTCGACAGGGCGCGAGGGGATTCACCCCTCCACTTT.

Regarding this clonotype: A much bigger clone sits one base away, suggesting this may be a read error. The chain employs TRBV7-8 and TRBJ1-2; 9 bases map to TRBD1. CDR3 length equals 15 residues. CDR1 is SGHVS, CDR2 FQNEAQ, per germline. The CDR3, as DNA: TGTGTCAGCAGCAGGGACAGGGTCCCTAACTATGGCTACACCTTC. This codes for CVSSRDRVPNYGYTF.

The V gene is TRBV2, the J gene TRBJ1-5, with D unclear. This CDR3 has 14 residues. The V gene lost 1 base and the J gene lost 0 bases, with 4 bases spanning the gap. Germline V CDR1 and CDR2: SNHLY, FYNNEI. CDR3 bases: TGTGCCAGCAGTGAAGTGGCTAGCAATCAGCCCCAGCATTTT. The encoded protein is CASSEVASNQPQHF.

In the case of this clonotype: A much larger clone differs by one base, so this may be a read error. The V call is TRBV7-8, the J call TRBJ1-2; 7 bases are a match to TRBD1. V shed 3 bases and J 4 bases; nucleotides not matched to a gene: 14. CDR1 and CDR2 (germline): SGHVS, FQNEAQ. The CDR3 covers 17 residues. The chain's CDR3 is CASSLNLQGTKSYGYTF. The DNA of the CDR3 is TGTGCCAGCAGCTTGAATTTACAGGGGACTAAGAGCTATGGCTACACCTTC. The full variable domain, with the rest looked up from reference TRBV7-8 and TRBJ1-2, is GAGVSQSPRYKVAKRGQDVALRCDPISGHVSLFWYQQALGQGPEFLTYFQNEAQLDKSGLPSDRFFAERPEGSVSTLKIQRTQQEDSAVYLCASSLNLQGTKSYGYTFGSGTRLTVV.

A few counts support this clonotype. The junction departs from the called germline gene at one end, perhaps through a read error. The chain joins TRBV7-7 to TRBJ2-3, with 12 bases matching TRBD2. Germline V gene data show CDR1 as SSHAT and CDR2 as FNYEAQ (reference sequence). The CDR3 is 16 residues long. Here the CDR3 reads CASSPRGLAGGDTQYF. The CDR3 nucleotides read TGTGCTAGCAGCCCACGTGGCCTAGCGGGGGGGGATACGCAGTATTTT.